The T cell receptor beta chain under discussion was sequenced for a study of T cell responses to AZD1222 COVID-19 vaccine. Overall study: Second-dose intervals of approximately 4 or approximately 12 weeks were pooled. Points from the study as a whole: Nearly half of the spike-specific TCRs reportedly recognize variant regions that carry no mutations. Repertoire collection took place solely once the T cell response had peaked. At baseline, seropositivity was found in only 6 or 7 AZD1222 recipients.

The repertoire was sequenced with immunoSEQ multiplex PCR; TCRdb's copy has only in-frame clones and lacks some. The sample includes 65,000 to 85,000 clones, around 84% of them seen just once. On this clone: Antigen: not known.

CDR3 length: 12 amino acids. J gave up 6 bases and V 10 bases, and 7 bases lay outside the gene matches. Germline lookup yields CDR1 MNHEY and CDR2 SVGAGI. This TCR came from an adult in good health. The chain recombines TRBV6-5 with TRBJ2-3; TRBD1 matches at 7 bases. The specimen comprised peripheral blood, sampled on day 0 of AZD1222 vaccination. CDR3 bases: TGTGCCATACAGGGGACCGGGGATACGCAGTATTTT. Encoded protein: CAIQGTGDTQYF.